This passage covers 11 T cell receptor beta chains from one sample sequenced in a study of response to subunit inactivated influenza vaccine. TCRdb reprocessed the RT-PCR reads with MiXCR, giving one entry per CDR3 protein. The sample holds around 520,000 distinct CDR3 sequences; 12% are singletons and the top ten take about 9.4%. The sample was PBMCs from blood, taken on the day of vaccination. The receptors shown here come from a man between 50 and 59 years old who received an inactivated influenza vaccine.

The chain links TRBV12-3 or TRBV12-4 to TRBJ2-2; 9 nucleotides align to TRBD1. Germline trimming cut 5 bases from V and 0 bases from J; bases unmatched to any gene: 4. This CDR3 has 16 amino acids. The CDR3 DNA reads TGTGCCAGCAGTCCCACAGGGGGCCCGAACACCGGGGAGCTGTTTTTT. Encoded protein: CASSPTGGPNTGELFF.

The table lists this clonotype with many counts. The rearrangement links TRBV20-1 to TRBJ2-7; TRBD1 matches at 7 bases. With V trimmed by 4 bases and J by 5 bases, 2 bases remained unmatched. Germline-derived CDR1 and CDR2 are DFQATT and SNEGSKA (reference sequence). The CDR3 runs to 11 residues. Here the CDR3 reads CSATTGNEQYF. The CDR3 DNA follows: TGCAGTGCTACGACAGGGAACGAGCAGTACTTC.

This clonotype has a handful of counts. The CDR3 is CASSLSSIGTQYF. The CDR3 nucleotides are TGTGCCAGCAGCTTATCGTCAATTGGGACCCAGTACTTC. V gene TRBV7-3 combines with J gene TRBJ2-5; D unresolved. The CDR3 has 13 residues. V was pared by 2 bases and J by 7 bases, with 11 bases between. CDR1 SGHTA and CDR2 FQGTGA come from the germline V gene.

This clonotype was counted ten times or more. The CDR3, as DNA: TGTGCCAGCAGACTGCCGGACAGGTACAATGAGCAGTTCTTC. This encodes CASRLPDRYNEQFF. This chain uses TRBV28 with TRBJ2-1; 7 bases map to TRBD1. J was trimmed by 4 bases and V by 6 bases; bases with no gene match: 6. Looked up from germline, CDR1 is MDHEN and CDR2 is SYDVKM. This CDR3 contains 14 residues.

J is TRBJ2-1 and V is TRBV30; tentatively, D is TRBD2 (5 bases). The germline V gene has CDR1 GTSNPN and CDR2 SVGIG (reference sequence). V lost 1 base, J lost 4 bases, and 8 bases lay in between. The CDR3 runs 13 residues. The CDR3 loop reads CAWSGAEYNEQFF. The CDR3 region has the DNA TGTGCCTGGAGTGGAGCGGAATACAATGAGCAGTTCTTC. Based on the CDR3 plus reference TRBV30 and TRBJ2-1, the full variable domain is SQTIHQWPATLVQPVGSPLSLECTVEGTSNPNLYWYRQAAGRGLQLLFYSVGIGQISSEVPQNLSASRPQDRQFILSSKKLLLSDSGFYLCAWSGAEYNEQFFGPGTRLTVL.

The V call is TRBV5-1, the J call TRBJ2-1, with a possible D match to TRBD2 (6 bases). Germline V CDR1 and CDR2: SGHRS, YFSETQ. V was cut by 3 bases and J by 2 bases, with 12 bases left in between. CDR3 length: 15 residues. The CDR3 DNA sequence: TGCGCCAGCAGCTGGGAGGATTTAACCTACAATGAGCAGTTCTTC. This sequence encodes CASSWEDLTYNEQFF.

This chain uses TRBV19 with TRBJ2-2; D gene uncertain. The V end lost 0 bases, the J end lost 6 bases, and 8 bases lay between the germline ends. Germline CDR1 reads LNHDA; CDR2 reads SQIVND (reference sequence). This CDR3 is 14 amino acids long. The CDR3 spells CASSIDSRAGELFF. The CDR3 DNA is TGTGCCAGTAGTATAGATAGCCGGGCCGGGGAGCTGTTTTTT.

This clonotype was detected only a few times. This chain links TRBV12-3 or TRBV12-4 with TRBJ1-4, with 8 bases that match TRBD1. There are 17 residues in the CDR3. J was trimmed by 4 bases and V by 6 bases; bases with no gene match: 13. The CDR3 loop reads CASSHRGQGALNEKLFF. For the CDR3, the DNA is TGTGCCAGCAGCCATAGGGGTCAGGGGGCCCTTAATGAAAAACTGTTTTTT.

The chain couples TRBV19 to TRBJ2-1, with 10 bases fitting TRBD2. With V trimmed by 5 bases and J by 6 bases, 10 bases remained unmatched. The CDR3 sequence is 16 residues long. Germline lookup yields CDR1 LNHDA and CDR2 SQIVND (reference sequence). Written as DNA, the CDR3 is TGTGCCAGTAGTGTAGTACGGAGCGGGAGGGCCAATGAGCAGTTCTTC. This encodes CASSVVRSGRANEQFF.

The J gene is TRBJ2-1, the V gene TRBV24-1, with 8 bases lining up with TRBD2. The germline gives CDR1 KGHDR, CDR2 SFDVKD. V was clipped by 4 bases and J by 7 bases; unmatched bases: 8. This CDR3 has 15 amino acids. The CDR3 coding sequence is TGTGCCACCAGTGACCCCGGGACTAGTAGGAATGAGCAGTTCTTC. This codes for CATSDPGTSRNEQFF.

This clonotype was seen only a few times. V gene TRBV5-1 combines with J gene TRBJ1-2, with TRBD1 matching 8 bases. The CDR3 contains 15 residues. Per the germline V gene, CDR1 is SGHRS and CDR2 is YFSETQ. V was clipped by 3 bases and J by 7 bases; unmatched bases: 11. DNA for the CDR3: TGCGCCAGCAGCTCTGGACAGGGAGGTAGTTCTGGCTACACCTTC. Protein product: CASSSGQGGSSGYTF.